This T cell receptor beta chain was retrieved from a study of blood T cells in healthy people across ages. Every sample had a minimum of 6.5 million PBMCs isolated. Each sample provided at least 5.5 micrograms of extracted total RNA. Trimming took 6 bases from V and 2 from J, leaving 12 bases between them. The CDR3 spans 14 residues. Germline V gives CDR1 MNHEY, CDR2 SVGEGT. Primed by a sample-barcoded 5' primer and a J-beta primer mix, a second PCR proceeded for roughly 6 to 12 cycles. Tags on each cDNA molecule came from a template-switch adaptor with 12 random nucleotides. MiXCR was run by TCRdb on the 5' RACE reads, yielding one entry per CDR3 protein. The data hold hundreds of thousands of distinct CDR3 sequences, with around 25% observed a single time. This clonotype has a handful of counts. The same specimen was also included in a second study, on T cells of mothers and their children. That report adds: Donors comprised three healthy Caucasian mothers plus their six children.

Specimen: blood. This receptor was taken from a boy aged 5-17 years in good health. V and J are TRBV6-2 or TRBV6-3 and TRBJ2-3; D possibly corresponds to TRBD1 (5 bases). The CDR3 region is CASRMTEYTDTQYF. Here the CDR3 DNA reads TGTGCCAGCAGGATGACAGAGTACACAGATACGCAGTATTTT.